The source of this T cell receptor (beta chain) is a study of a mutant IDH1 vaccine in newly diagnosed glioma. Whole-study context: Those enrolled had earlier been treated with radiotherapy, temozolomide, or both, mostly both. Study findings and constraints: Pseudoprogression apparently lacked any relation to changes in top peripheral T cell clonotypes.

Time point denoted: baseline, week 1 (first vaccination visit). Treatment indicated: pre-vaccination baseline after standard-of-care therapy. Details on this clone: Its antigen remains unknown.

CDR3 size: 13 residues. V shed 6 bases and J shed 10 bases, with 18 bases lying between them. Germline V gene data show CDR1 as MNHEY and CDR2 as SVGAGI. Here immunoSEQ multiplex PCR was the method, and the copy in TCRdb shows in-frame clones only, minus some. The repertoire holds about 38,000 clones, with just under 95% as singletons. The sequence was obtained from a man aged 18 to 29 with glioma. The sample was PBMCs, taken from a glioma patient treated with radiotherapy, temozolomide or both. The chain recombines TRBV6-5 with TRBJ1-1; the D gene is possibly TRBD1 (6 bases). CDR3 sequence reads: CASSPNRAWGAFF. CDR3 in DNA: TGTGCCAGCAGCCCGAACAGGGCGTGGGGAGCTTTCTTT.